These 3 T cell receptor beta chains were sequenced from one sample in a study of T-cell reconstitution after alpha-beta-depleted transplantation in children. This sample's TCRbeta library carried unique molecular identifier barcodes. In TCRdb, the PCR reads were re-called with MiXCR into one record per CDR3 protein. The sample has about 260,000 distinct CDR3 sequences, approximately 8% seen once. The sequences come from PBMCs, mostly from graft donor cells, collected 180 days after TCRalphabeta/CD19-depleted stem cell transplant. These receptors were obtained from a male patient between 5 and 17 years old who had a stem cell transplant for acute lymphoblastic leukemia, so the T cells may come from the graft donor.

This clonotype was counted many times. The gene calls are TRBV20-1 and TRBJ2-7; D gene ambiguous. The CDR3 runs 11 residues. V was pared by 4 bases and J by 8 bases, with 12 bases between. In germline, CDR1 is DFQATT, CDR2 SNEGSKA (reference sequence). This chain's CDR3 is CSATTPEQQYF. For the CDR3, the DNA is TGCAGTGCTACAACTCCCGAACAGCAGTACTTC.

This clonotype was seen at least ten times. CDR3 nucleotides: TGCGCCAGCAGCTTGGGTCTAGGCCCTTCCTACGAGCAGTACTTC. It specifies CASSLGLGPSYEQYF. The chain carries TRBV5-1 and TRBJ2-7; D remains ambiguous. The germline gives CDR1 SGHRS, CDR2 YFSETQ. V dropped 0 bases and J dropped 1 base, with 11 bases sitting between them. This CDR3 region has 15 residues. Together with reference TRBV5-1 and TRBJ2-7, the CDR3 gives the full variable domain: KAGVTQTPRYLIKTRGQQVTLSCSPISGHRSVSWYQQTPGQGLQFLFEYFSETQRNKGNFPGRFSGRQFSNSRSEMNVSTLELGDSALYLCASSLGLGPSYEQYFGPGTRLTVT.

This clonotype was detected many times. The V call is TRBV5-1, the J call TRBJ2-6; 7 bases fit TRBD2. V lost 3 bases to trimming and J lost 0 bases; unmatched junction nucleotides: 6. CDR1 is SGHRS, CDR2 YFSETQ, per germline. This CDR3 is 17 amino acids long. This CDR3 reads CASSSGLLSSGANVLTF. CDR3 bases: TGCGCCAGCAGCTCGGGACTACTCAGCTCTGGGGCCAACGTCCTGACTTTC.